The rows below give T cell receptor beta chains drawn from one sample of a study of T cell repertoires in cytomegalovirus infection. Each CDR3 protein gets one entry after TCRdb re-called the reads with MiXCR. Of some 900,000 distinct CDR3 sequences detected, about 33% appear once; the ten largest clones hold over 10%. For these TCRs, the target antigens are not known. The specimen was cultured CD8+ T cells from PBMCs, collected from culture after CMV antigen stimulation. These receptors were collected from a human donor in good health (CMV status not recorded). Some clones in this sample may be carry-over from other donors' samples. Each CDR3 is given with its conserved first and last residue. A D gene is named only where the DNA matches it firmly.

d_gene | j_gene | v_gene | CDR3aa
TRBD2 | TRBJ2-1 | TRBV12-3/TRBV12-4 | CASSPPSGAGGPGNEQFF
TRBD1 | TRBJ1-4 | TRBV9 | CASSETGGDGEKLFF
NA | TRBJ1-2 | TRBV2 | CAPGRGRERGYTF
NA | TRBJ2-7 | TRBV7-6 | CASSLFGADYEQYF
NA | TRBJ1-2 | TRBV19 | CATAERGSLPIYGYTF
TRBD1 | TRBJ1-2 | TRBV6-6 | CASSDYPRTGSIYGYTF
NA | TRBJ1-2 | TRBV6-1 | CTSSVLFGYTF
NA | TRBJ2-3 | TRBV7-6 | CASSYEDRDTDTQYF
NA | TRBJ2-1 | TRBV7-2 | CASSLLPGVLYNEQFF
NA | TRBJ2-7 | TRBV6-5 | CASSYGSSILSYEQYF
NA | TRBJ2-1 | TRBV7-9 | CASSLTAVPRGEQFF
TRBD2 | TRBJ2-2 | TRBV20-1 | CSAGGGMAGELFF
TRBD1 | TRBJ1-5 | TRBV27 | CASSLSSGGPQPQHF
NA | TRBJ2-7 | TRBV6-5 | CASSYFPQGFFSSYEQYF
TRBD1 | TRBJ2-5 | TRBV6-1 | CAITDRVQETQYF
TRBD2 | TRBJ2-4 | TRBV4-1 | CASSQATSGGGYLAKNIQYF
TRBD2 | TRBJ2-7 | TRBV2 | CASSSLPSSGGYEQYF
NA | TRBJ1-6 | TRBV7-8 | CASSQQGTTNNSPLHF
NA | TRBJ1-5 | TRBV5-1 | CASSPETGRQPQHF
NA | TRBJ1-5 | TRBV7-6 | CASRYPGRKGNQPQHF
TRBD2 | TRBJ2-1 | TRBV29-1 | CSVASGGVDEQFF
NA | TRBJ1-2 | TRBV20-1 | CSAPTETRNYGYTF
NA | TRBJ1-1 | TRBV2 | CASTEGDTEAFF
TRBD1 | TRBJ1-1 | TRBV7-2 | CASSLMTGILNTEAFF
NA | TRBJ2-2 | TRBV7-9 | CASSENRQWRNTGELFF
NA | TRBJ2-7 | TRBV5-6 | CASSSIPLDSYEQYF
NA | TRBJ2-7 | TRBV7-6 | CASSLTQGGSYEQYF
NA | TRBJ2-3 | TRBV6-2/TRBV6-3 | CASSYSADVSSRLGDPTDTQYF
TRBD2 | TRBJ2-5 | TRBV2 | CATEILTSGGIQETQYF
NA | TRBJ2-3 | TRBV7-2 | CASSYRDTTDTQYF
TRBD1 | TRBJ2-3 | TRBV7-6 | CASSHAGTGSDTQYF
NA | TRBJ2-5 | TRBV29-1 | CSVPDGSQETQYF
NA | TRBJ2-1 | TRBV6-1 | CASSLPLRDNEQFF
TRBD1 | TRBJ1-5 | TRBV7-9 | CASSPTGSQTQHF
TRBD1 | TRBJ2-1 | TRBV14 | CASSQQDRGRAMTGNEQFF
TRBD2 | TRBJ2-3 | TRBV7-3 | CASTPGTSGKDTQYF
NA | TRBJ2-1 | TRBV3-1 | CASSQGRQDSYNEQFF
TRBD1 | TRBJ1-1 | TRBV7-9 | CASSLAQGAGTEAFF
NA | TRBJ1-6 | TRBV27 | CASSYPLGPLHF
NA | TRBJ2-5 | TRBV20-1 | CSLGVYHQETQYF
NA | TRBJ2-3 | TRBV7-6 | CASSLEGMDTQYF